This record concerns one TCR beta chain sequence. Its antigen is unknown. Germline V lookup: CDR1 MNHEY, CDR2 SVGEGT. The CDR3 has 13 residues. These data belong to a study of T cells expressing NK-cell markers. Study information: Beta-chain profiling covered CD3+CD56+NKG2C+, CD3+CD56+NKG2C- and CD3+CD56-NKG2C+ sorted subsets. Study-wide results and caveats: Where several donors were concerned, these clonotypes also led the CD3+CD56-NKG2C+ fraction. The study found dominant NKG2C+ clonotypes at roughly 1.0-7.5% of CD8+ T cells in six donors. What remained unclear was the HCMV specificity of expanded NKG2C+ T cell clones.

From the 5' RACE reads, TCRdb lists one entry per CDR3 protein and no DNA. This repertoire comprises 500,000 or so distinct CDR3 sequences; its ten largest clones make up approximately 3.5%. The chain has TRBV6-2 or TRBV6-3 and TRBJ2-7; no DNA is available, so the TRBD1 call from TCRdb remains unchecked. This TCR derives from a young man in good health. The sample was blood T cells: a sorted CD56 or NKG2C T cell subset, CD4+ or CD8+ T cells, or bulk PBMC T cells (not recorded which). CDR3 loop: CASKQGANYEQYF.